This T cell receptor beta chain was recorded in a study of cytomegalovirus exposure and HLA in healthy donors. Vbeta (60) and Jbeta (13) primers were used in the PCR. Sequencing used immunoSEQ multiplex PCR; TCRdb keeps in-frame clones, though not all of them. The sample has 150,000 to 200,000 clones; around three quarters are singletons. Trimming stripped 1 base from V and 0 bases from J, with 6 bases between. Germline loops: CDR1 SGHNT, CDR2 YYREEE (reference sequence). This CDR3 contains 14 residues. The TCR comes from a man between 35 and 55 years old in good health and CMV-seronegative. The chain couples TRBV5-4 to TRBJ2-3; no clear D gene. Sequences were obtained from PBMCs. CDR3 bases: TGTGCCAGCAGCTTGAGTCAGAGCACAGATACGCAGTATTTT. This encodes CASSLSQSTDTQYF.